The present entry profiles one T cell receptor beta chain with its context. Antigen unknown. This sample is part of a study of multiple sclerosis patients with progressive multifocal leukoencephalopathy. Whole-study results and caveats: The findings' link to JC virus versus immunocompromise remained uncertain.

The V gene's germline CDR1 is SGHRS and CDR2 YFSETQ. Trimming took 4 bases from V and 9 from J; bases not matched to a gene: 11. The CDR3 runs 14 residues. The time point is: time of PML onset. Here immunoSEQ multiplex PCR was the method, and the copy in TCRdb shows in-frame clones only, minus some. The sample consists of roughly 30,000 clones, roughly 87% of them appearing once. This sample comprised PBMCs, obtained from a patient treated with natalizumab. This TCR was recovered from a woman in her thirties or forties with progressive multifocal leukoencephalopathy. The chain recombines TRBV5-1 with TRBJ1-1; 8 nucleotides line up with TRBD1. CDR3 sequence reads: CASSAGQGSGKAFF. The CDR3 DNA follows: TGCGCCAGCAGCGCCGGACAGGGCTCGGGAAAAGCTTTCTTT.